This TCR beta chain was obtained from a study of T-cell reconstitution after alpha-beta-depleted transplantation in children. The CDR3 contains 21 residues. The germline V and J ends were trimmed by 3 bases and 0 bases, with 24 bases remaining between them. Germline CDR1 and CDR2: LNHDA and SQIVND (reference sequence). Unique molecular identifiers were incorporated into the prepared TCRbeta library. TCRdb processed the PCR reads anew with MiXCR; each CDR3 protein has one entry. This sample has under 140,000 distinct CDR3 sequences, with under 13% found just once. The specimen comprised PBMCs from the stem cell graft donor, sampled from the stem cell graft. The receptor comes from a human donor who donated a stem cell graft to a child with acute lymphoblastic leukemia. The chain joins TRBV19 to TRBJ2-6; TRBD1 is a possible D gene (5 bases). DNA of the CDR3: TGTGCCAGTAGTATTGAAGTTTTCCGACAGAATCCCGGCTCTGGGGCCAACGTCCTGACTTTC. This encodes CASSIEVFRQNPGSGANVLTF.